This T cell receptor (beta chain) was recovered during a study of shared clonotypes between healthy human individuals (TCRdb year 2020). In terms of the full investigation: A few men and two women, aged 18 to 49 years, made up the cohort. Per donor, three plates each were used for CD4 naive and CD4 memory, two for CD8 naive, and one for CD8 memory. To estimate repertoire size and how much clonotype sharing occurs between individuals, the study deeply sequenced the blood TCR repertoires of five healthy adults. To increase sequencing depth and limit assay-specific biases, TCR repertoire library preparation and sequencing were carried out by different laboratories using diverse techniques. Between about 0.85 and 9.5 billion PBMCs per donor were obtained by leukapheresis. Points the paper makes about the study in general: Even with the large sequencing depth, rarefaction of the sorted-subset datasets indicated that sequencing was incomplete. Based on pairwise subsampling, the degree of clonotype sharing among donors was expected to be affected by sequencing depth. Compared with non-shared clonotypes, the clonotypes found in all four sorted-subset donors had higher generation probabilities. Because the study included only a small number of donors, the genetic and exposure-history diversity represented was limited. Larger estimated clonotype richness was generally found for naive subsets than for memory subsets. Only blood was sampled, and tissue TCR repertoires likely differ from those in blood. Across a handful of donors, approximately 4.9% of naive CD4, roughly 3.5% of naive CD8, roughly 2.3% of memory CD4, and 0.3% to 0.45% of memory CD8 clonotypes were shared.

TCR CDR3 regions were amplified from genomic DNA by multiplex PCR using the deep immunoSEQ assay. Extracted genomic DNA from each cell subset was distributed evenly across all wells of several immunoSEQ 96-well plates, and each plate was treated as a replicate. Each replicate PCR for sorted subsets received around 200 ng genomic DNA, equal to 30,000 or so T cell genomes. Purified libraries were quantified with a Qubit 3.0 fluorometer, sized on a Bioanalyzer 2100, and re-quantified with the KAPA Library Quantification kit. Every immunoSEQ 96-well plate was sequenced on a separate single-read 150-cycle Illumina NextSeq 550 flow cell. Per the authors' processing: Because only junctional sequences without quality scores were contained in the immunoSEQ output, filtering matching that applied to full-length reads could not be performed. To assign V/J genes and CDR3, sequences were annotated using PyIR, a Python wrapper for IgBLAST v1.9, with IMGT germline references. Any read was removed if the V/J assignment was weak (E-value above 1e-6), the CDR3 was missing, or the read contained stop codons, out-of-frame junctions, or ambiguous translated residues. V3J clonotypes were defined by identical inferred V gene, J gene, and CDR3 amino acid sequence. Percentage overlap between repertoires was computed as shared unique clonotypes divided by the size of the smaller repertoire. RTK rarefaction, the Chao1 estimator, and Recon v2.1 estimates of unobserved clonotypes were used to assess repertoire richness. Generation probabilities were computed with OLGA for all TCRbeta clonotypes obtained by the gDNA method from several donors. The table comes from immuneACCESS by way of TCRdb, which keeps in-frame sequences with V and J called. Part of the clones is missing from these tables; in studies checked, under half for an unresolved V gene and the rest for unknown reasons. V, J and clone size were drawn from that table, and D and trimming were deduced from the DNA. The sample table shows 1.4 million to 1.5 million clones, and approximately 96% are seen once. Jointly, the top ten make up over 1% of the sample.

Healthy HIV-negative adults with no recently reported acute infections or vaccinations were included as donors. Only Caucasian adults living in Nashville, Tennessee, USA were represented among the donors. CD4+ T cells were enriched by magnetic negative selection; naive cells were then positively selected on CD45RA, and the negative fraction formed the memory subset. Blood was obtained by leukapheresis, after which PBMCs were separated by Ficoll-Histopaque density gradient centrifugation and cryopreserved in liquid nitrogen vapor phase. Analytical flow cytometry was used to check the purity and quantity of each magnetically sorted T cell population. Each sorted fraction had its genomic DNA isolated and then quantified by UV absorbance on a Nanodrop 2000c. Comments on this clone: What this receptor recognizes is not known. Base qualities are not provided; no much larger clone lies one nucleotide away.

CDR1 SGHRS and CDR2 YFSETQ were looked up in the germline V gene. Here V drops 4 bases and J drops 0 bases, and the junction holds 7 bases not matched to any gene. From its cysteine to its phenylalanine, the CDR3 spans 17 amino acids. The only DNA kept is the CDR3, 51 bases in frame from the first base. This receptor was identified in a man between 25 and 39 years old in good health. The sequence is built from TRBV5-1 and TRBJ2-6, with TRBD1 matching 7 junction bases. Sequenced input: naive CD4+ T cells sorted from blood. Reading the label with the study, this specimen's cell subset or site is: CD45RA+ positively selected. The CDR3 protein: CASSLPGQSSGANVLTF. The DNA reads as follows: TGCGCCAGCAGCCTACCGGGACAGAGCTCTGGGGCCAACGTCCTGACTTTC.